These 9 T cell receptor beta chains were sequenced from one sample in a study of shared clonotypes between healthy human individuals. Here immunoSEQ multiplex PCR was the method, and the copy in TCRdb shows in-frame clones only, minus some. The sample lists under 1,900,000 clones, just under 99% occurring once. Material for sequencing was naive CD4+ T cells sorted from blood. The subset: CD45RA+ positively selected. The receptors here all came from a man aged 25 to 45 in good health.

Regarding this clone: Other nucleotide sequences from this sample produce the same CDR3. The chain links TRBV5-1 to TRBJ2-7; TRBD1 matches 10 bases. Germline V CDR1 and CDR2: SGHRS, YFSETQ. V shed 4 bases and J 6 bases; nucleotides not matched to a gene: 1. This CDR3 is built from 12 residues. The CDR3 nucleotides are TGCGCCAGCAGCAGGACAGGGGGCGAGCAGTACTTC. It encodes CASSRTGGEQYF.

The rearrangement joins TRBV10-1 to TRBJ2-3; 9 bases are a match to TRBD2. Germline lookup yields CDR1 WNHNN and CDR2 SYGVQD (reference sequence). The CDR3 contains 16 residues. The trim removed 0 bases at V and 4 bases at J, leaving 5 bases unmatched. In nucleotides, the CDR3 is TGCGCCAGCAGTGAGTCGGCTAGCGGGACCCCAGATACGCAGTATTTT. It translates to CASSESASGTPDTQYF.

The chain links TRBV18 to TRBJ2-2; maybe TRBD2 (6 bases). This CDR3 has 17 residues. The germline V and J ends were trimmed by 3 bases and 1 base, with 15 bases remaining between them. Germline V gene lookup returns CDR1 KGHSH and CDR2 LQKENI. The CDR3: CASSPFAGTVNTGELFF. Here the CDR3 DNA reads TGTGCCAGCTCACCCTTTGCGGGGACGGTGAACACCGGGGAGCTGTTTTTT.

The chain joins TRBV25-1 to TRBJ2-1, with 7 positions matching TRBD2. The trim removed 3 bases at V and 7 bases at J, leaving 9 bases unmatched. The CDR3 covers 15 residues. Per the germline V gene, CDR1 is MGHDK and CDR2 is SYGVNS. CDR3 nucleotide sequence: TGTGCCAGCAGTGACACTCGGGACTACAGGAATGAGCAGTTCTTC. Protein: CASSDTRDYRNEQFF.

This clone was detected only once. This chain links TRBV18 with TRBJ2-2, with TRBD2 matching over 10 bases. Germline V gene lookup returns CDR1 KGHSH and CDR2 LQKENI. V lost 1 base to trimming and J lost 3 bases; unmatched junction nucleotides: 8. This CDR3 has 18 amino acids. The CDR3: CASSPRRTGTSDTGELFF. The CDR3 DNA follows: TGTGCCAGCTCACCACGCAGGACCGGGACTAGCGACACCGGGGAGCTGTTTTTT.

The gene calls are TRBV28 and TRBJ2-7; TRBD1 matches 9 bases. The ends lost 2 bases at V and 3 bases at J; junction bases unmatched: 5. This CDR3 region has 15 residues. Germline CDR1 reads MDHEN; CDR2 reads SYDVKM. CDR3 loop: CASSLEGQGNYEQYF. DNA for the CDR3: TGTGCCAGCAGTTTAGAGGGACAGGGTAACTACGAGCAGTACTTC.

V usage is TRBV6-5 and J usage is TRBJ2-7, with 10 bases lining up with TRBD2. The germline V gene encodes CDR1 MNHEY and CDR2 SVGAGI. This CDR3 is built from 13 residues. The V gene end was trimmed by 6 bases and the J gene end by 5 bases; junction bases not matched to a gene: 4. This CDR3 reads CASSLTSGHEQYF. The DNA of the CDR3 is TGTGCCAGCAGCTTGACTAGCGGGCACGAGCAGTACTTC.

This clone has only one observation. This chain uses TRBV10-1 with TRBJ1-5; D is unresolved. Trimming shortened V by 7 bases and J by 6 bases, and 16 bases separated the two germline ends. This CDR3 contains 14 residues. Germline V gene lookup returns CDR1 WNHNN and CDR2 SYGVQD (reference sequence). CDR3 in DNA: TGCGCCAGCAATCCGTCCGCTAGGAGTCAGCCCCAGCATTTT. It codes for CASNPSARSQPQHF.

Remarks on this clone: The junction departs from germline at one end; a sequencing error may be responsible. The V gene is TRBV7-7, the J gene TRBJ2-7; D is perhaps TRBD1 or TRBD2 (6 bases each). The CDR3 length is 14 residues. CDR1 SSHAT and CDR2 FNYEAQ come from the germline V gene (reference sequence). CDR3 sequence (DNA): TGTGCTAGCAGCTTAGGCCCGGGGGCGCGGGAGCAGTACTTC. Residues: CASSLGPGAREQYF.